The entry that follows covers one TCR beta chain sequence. Its antigen is unknown. Profiled with immunoSEQ multiplex PCR; TCRdb holds only in-frame clones, not every one. Of 200,000 to 250,000 clones in the sample, 88% were seen once. The sample originates from a study of cytomegalovirus exposure and HLA in healthy donors. Points from the study as a whole: Researchers reported that a few CMV-associated chains were confirmed in vitro as CMV antigen-specific.

The CDR3 extends over 15 amino acids. Germline V lookup: CDR1 MDHEN, CDR2 SYDVKM. V gave up 5 bases and J gave up 0 bases, with 13 bases separating them. The sequenced sample was PBMCs. The TCR sequence derives from a woman aged 18-35 years in good health and CMV-seronegative. V and J are TRBV28 and TRBJ1-1; D unclear. CDR3 nucleotide sequence: TGTGCCAGCAGTCCGGGTCCTGAACTGAACACTGAAGCTTTCTTT. It yields the protein CASSPGPELNTEAFF.